This entry is about one T cell receptor (beta chain). The data belong to a study of T cell responses to AZD1222 COVID-19 vaccine. Assay used: immunoSEQ multiplex PCR; TCRdb lists only in-frame clones, some missing. The sample yields around 150,000 clones, about 92% seen once. This CDR3 spans 12 amino acids. Germline loops: CDR1 SQVTM, CDR2 ANQGSEA. V lost 1 base to trimming and J lost 1 base, with 4 bases between them. The sample consisted of peripheral blood, taken on day 0 of MenACWY control vaccination. The origin of this receptor is an adult in good health. The J gene is TRBJ1-1, the V gene TRBV29-1; D not certain. The CDR3 here is CSVEAGNTEAFF. In DNA, the CDR3 is TGCAGCGTTGAAGCAGGGAACACTGAAGCTTTCTTT. Complete variable domain (other parts from reference TRBV29-1 and TRBJ1-1): SAVISQKPSRDICQRGTSLTIQCQVDSQVTMMFWYRQQPGQSLTLIATANQGSEATYESGFVIDKFPISRPNLTFSTLTVSNMSPEDSSIYLCSVEAGNTEAFFGQGTRLTVV.